This T cell receptor beta chain comes out of a study of blood T cell repertoires in COVID-19. Measured with immunoSEQ multiplex PCR; TCRdb has only the in-frame clones, and not every one. Found here are approximately 400,000 clones, more than 65% of them singletons; the top ten hold more than 0.85%. The CDR3 contains 16 residues. The germline V and J ends were trimmed by 2 bases and 1 base, with 16 bases remaining between them. Germline-derived CDR1 and CDR2 are SGHRS and YFSETQ. This chain joins TRBV5-1 and TRBJ2-7, with D perhaps matching TRBD2 (5 bases). The sample consisted of peripheral blood. This TCR was recovered from a human donor with acute or convalescent COVID-19. The donor label of this sample is uncertain. The CDR3 spells CASSFPASGGSYEQYF. In nucleotides, the CDR3 is TGCGCCAGCAGCTTTCCCGCGTCCGGAGGATCCTACGAGCAGTACTTC.